The T cell receptor beta chain described here comes from a study of T cell repertoires in cytomegalovirus infection. On this clonotype: Its target is unknown.

TCRdb redid the calling of the reads with MiXCR, one entry per CDR3 protein. The data show hundreds of thousands of distinct CDR3 sequences, almost 30% seen once. General study findings and limits: In two of eight donors, the top clonotype was HLA-C-restricted CMV-specific.

Sequencing used cultured PBMCs, obtained from culture after CMV antigen stimulation. This clonotype was sampled from a human donor in good health (CMV status not recorded). Some clones in this sample may be carry-over from other donors' samples.

CDR3 protein: CASTSLGAGYNEQFF. The DNA for the CDR3 is TGCGCCAGCACCTCTCTGGGGGCGGGATACAATGAGCAGTTCTTC. The chain links TRBV5-1 to TRBJ2-1, with D perhaps assigned TRBD1 or TRBD2 (6 bases each). This CDR3 has 15 amino acids. V lost 6 bases and J 4 bases, leaving 17 bases between the germline ends. From germline, CDR1 is SGHRS and CDR2 YFSETQ.